The subject of this entry is one TCR beta chain. Its target is unknown. The CDR3 end lies 3 residues beyond the end of the read and is filled in from the germline J gene. TCRdb's copy holds only in-frame clones and misses some; the assay was immunoSEQ multiplex PCR. The sample is made up of roughly 30,000 clones, none counted only once. No CVID subject was ill or on immunomodulatory drugs when sampled. Each donor provided about 5 to 9 ml of heparinized whole blood. The entry originates in a study of T cell clonality in common variable immunodeficiency. Germline CDR1 SGHRS, CDR2 YFSETQ. CDR3 length: 14 residues. V shed 2 bases, J shed 9 bases, and the junction held 8 bases outside the gene matches. Study-wide points: CVID subjects had higher TCRbeta clonality than healthy controls, most marked in about a third. CVID subjects shared fewer TCRbeta clones than healthy controls did. Fewer deletions and N-nucleotide insertions were reportedly seen in common variable immunodeficiency TCR beta sequences.

This clonotype was obtained from a human donor with common variable immunodeficiency. The sequenced sample consisted of peripheral blood mononuclear cells. The chain has TRBV5-1 and TRBJ2-1; 7 bases map to TRBD1. The CDR3 loop is CASSLGQVAIEQFF. The covered CDR3 bases are TGCGCCAGCAGCTTAGGACAGGTTGCTATTGAG.